This T cell receptor (beta chain) was profiled in a study of post-analysis software for immune sequencing data. At the level of the study: Relapsing-remitting, secondary progressive and progressive-relapsing forms made up the multiple sclerosis disease courses. Study-wide results and limits: Patients showed TRBV5-6, TRBV5-1 and TRBV20-1 among five TRBV segments more frequent than in controls. Normalized Chao1 diversity in multiple sclerosis patients fell significantly below that of controls. Samples from a shared batch, those prepared together, strongly co-clustered by F measure.

In the case of this clonotype: Its antigen is not identified.

The library was made from cDNA and included unique molecular identifiers. TCRdb passed the PCR reads through MiXCR, listing each CDR3 protein once. Altogether hundreds of thousands of distinct CDR3 sequences are present, about 40% being singletons, with the ten largest covering about 1.5%. The CDR3 is made up of 12 amino acids. V shed 8 bases and J shed 4 bases, with 10 bases lying between them. Germline-derived CDR1 and CDR2 are MNHEY and SVGEGT. The TCR comes from a girl aged 5 to 17 with multiple sclerosis. Sequencing used blood. The chain joins TRBV6-2 or TRBV6-3 to TRBJ2-3, with D tentatively TRBD1 or TRBD2 (5 bases each). This chain's CDR3 is CASRDPADTQYF. CDR3 nucleotides: TGTGCCAGCCGGGACCCCGCAGATACGCAGTATTTT.